The next 28 T cell receptor beta chains were all read from a single sample in a study of shared clonotypes between healthy human individuals. The protocol was immunoSEQ multiplex PCR, while the TCRdb copy is restricted to in-frame clones and leaves out a portion. The data hold about 1.1 million clones, with 78% observed a single time. Sequenced material: memory CD4+ T cells from PBMCs. Subset here: CD45RA-negative fraction. These receptors were taken from a man younger than 35 in good health. Some clones in this sample may be carry-over from other donors' samples.

This chain joins TRBV7-9 and TRBJ2-1; 8 positions match TRBD2. Trimming removed 1 base from V and 8 bases from J; junction bases left unmatched: 4. From germline, CDR1 is SEHNR and CDR2 FQNEAQ (reference sequence). This CDR3 region has 14 residues. The CDR3 region has the DNA TGTGCCAGCAGCTTAGGGCGGGAGGTTTATGAGCAGTTCTTC. Translating it yields CASSLGREVYEQFF.

This clone was recorded once. The chain employs TRBV6-5 and TRBJ2-7; possible D gene TRBD2, 6 bases. V lost 4 bases to trimming and J lost 3 bases, with 13 bases between them. The CDR3 spans 14 residues. Germline V gene lookup returns CDR1 MNHEY and CDR2 SVGAGI. CDR3 in DNA: TGTGCCAGCAGTTCGCTGCAGGGAGGCTACGAGCAGTACTTC. It translates to CASSSLQGGYEQYF.

V is TRBV7-3 and J is TRBJ2-7; the D gene is possibly TRBD2 (6 bases). The CDR3 spans 18 residues. Trimming took 1 base from V and 0 from J, leaving 19 bases between them. CDR1 and CDR2 (germline): SGHTA, FQGTGA. In DNA, the CDR3 is TGTGCCAGCAGCTTAAATGGTTTTGGGACTGGGAGCTCCTACGAGCAGTACTTC. This encodes CASSLNGFGTGSSYEQYF.

J is TRBJ2-5 and V is TRBV27; TRBD1 agrees at 8 bases. The length of the CDR3 is 14 residues. CDR1 is MNHEY and CDR2 is SMNVEV in the germline V gene (reference sequence). The V gene end was trimmed by 5 bases and the J gene end by 1 base; junction bases not matched to a gene: 3. The CDR3 reads CASSRTGIQETQYF. Here the CDR3 DNA reads TGTGCCAGCAGTCGGACAGGGATCCAAGAGACCCAGTACTTC.

This chain uses TRBV6-1 with TRBJ2-1; a weak D match, TRBD2 (6 bases). This CDR3 comprises 15 residues. With 6 bases removed from V and 4 bases from J, the gap between germline ends came to 16 bases. Germline CDR1 MNHNS, CDR2 SASEGT. As DNA, the CDR3 is TGTGCCAGCAGGAGGACCGGGACTCGTTACAATGAGCAGTTCTTC. It translates to CASRRTGTRYNEQFF.

This chain uses TRBV28 with TRBJ1-1; D might be TRBD1 (6 bases). Germline V gives CDR1 MDHEN, CDR2 SYDVKM. The CDR3 contains 14 residues. V dropped 7 bases and J dropped 6 bases, with 18 bases sitting between them. CDR3 residues: CASISGEAVPEAFF. The CDR3 DNA follows: TGTGCCAGCATCTCAGGGGAGGCGGTGCCTGAAGCTTTCTTT.

V usage is TRBV5-6 and J usage is TRBJ2-6; 7 nucleotides agree with TRBD1. Germline trimming cut 2 bases from V and 4 bases from J; bases unmatched to any gene: 12. CDR1 and CDR2 from the germline V gene are SGHDT and YYEEEE. CDR3 length: 18 residues. CDR3 DNA: TGTGCCAGCAGCTTCCCGACAGGGCCCGTGAGGGGGGCCAACGTCCTGACTTTC. This translates into CASSFPTGPVRGANVLTF.

Remarks on this clone: A read error may be the cause here, since a much bigger clone is one base away. The J gene is TRBJ1-5, the V gene TRBV29-1; D is possibly TRBD1 (5 bases). CDR3 length: 13 residues. Trimming took off 4 bases at V and 2 bases at J, with 9 bases between the two ends. The germline V gene has CDR1 SQVTM and CDR2 ANQGSEA. This chain's CDR3 is CSVGTRGNQPQHF. The CDR3 DNA follows: TGCAGCGTTGGGACAAGGGGCAATCAGCCCCAGCATTTT.

This clone was recorded only once. The CDR3 reads CASSYYTPRDNQPQHF. The CDR3 nucleotides read TGTGCCAGCAGTTACTATACTCCGAGGGACAATCAGCCCCAGCATTTT. The chain has TRBV6-5 and TRBJ1-5; D is ambiguous. The CDR3 extends over 16 amino acids. V dropped 1 base and J dropped 3 bases, with 13 bases sitting between them. Germline assignment: CDR1 MNHEY and CDR2 SVGAGI.

CDR3 coding DNA: TGTGCCAGCAGCCCTAATAACGACGAGCAGTACTTC. Amino acids: CASSPNNDEQYF. The chain has TRBV5-4 and TRBJ2-7; D uncertain. The CDR3 has 12 residues. Trimming removed 4 bases at V and 5 bases at J, with 10 bases between. CDR1 and CDR2 (germline): SGHNT, YYREEE (reference sequence).

The rearrangement joins TRBV28 to TRBJ1-4; tentatively, D is TRBD1 (5 bases). Germline CDR1 and CDR2: MDHEN and SYDVKM. With 5 bases removed from V and 7 bases from J, the gap between germline ends came to 17 bases. This CDR3 has 15 amino acids. This CDR3 reads CASSPPNRNVEKLFF. In nucleotides, the CDR3 is TGTGCCAGCAGTCCCCCTAACAGGAACGTTGAAAAACTGTTTTTT.

This clone was recorded only once. CDR3 region: CASSISRSRRAYYGYTF. DNA for the CDR3: TGTGCCAGTAGTATTTCGAGGAGCAGGAGAGCCTACTATGGCTACACCTTC. V and J are TRBV19 and TRBJ1-2; unclear D gene. Looked up from germline, CDR1 is LNHDA and CDR2 is SQIVND (reference sequence). This CDR3 region has 17 residues. V lost 3 bases and J lost 3, with 20 bases in between.

The CDR3 DNA sequence: TGTGCCAGCAGTGAGAGGGTCGGGCGCGGGGAGCTGTTTTTT. This encodes CASSERVGRGELFF. The chain links TRBV6-4 to TRBJ2-2; D might be TRBD2 (5 bases). The germline CDR1 and CDR2 sequences are MRHNA and SNTAGT. The length of the CDR3 is 14 residues. V shed 3 bases and J shed 7 bases, with 12 bases lying between them.

This sequence joins TRBV28 and TRBJ2-1; D is undetermined. The CDR3 extends over 12 amino acids. CDR1 and CDR2 (germline): MDHEN, SYDVKM. V dropped 6 bases and J dropped 8 bases, with 11 bases sitting between them. The CDR3 reads CASRFEWDEQFF. As DNA, the CDR3 is TGTGCCAGCAGATTCGAGTGGGATGAGCAGTTCTTC. Based on the CDR3 plus reference TRBV28 and TRBJ2-1, the full variable domain is DVKVTQSSRYLVKRTGEKVFLECVQDMDHENMFWYRQDPGLGLRLIYFSYDVKMKEKGDIPEGYSVSREKKERFSLILESASTNQTSMYLCASRFEWDEQFFGPGTRLTVL.

The rearrangement joins TRBV7-2 to TRBJ2-7; D perhaps matches TRBD1 (6 bases). CDR1 and CDR2 from the germline V gene are SGHTA and FQGNSA. The V end was cut by 3 bases, the J end by 2 bases, with 11 bases between. The CDR3 is made up of 14 amino acids. The CDR3 protein is CASSLTGDTYEQYF. CDR3 in DNA: TGTGCCAGCAGCTTGACAGGAGACACCTACGAGCAGTACTTC.

CDR3 protein: CASSPYRLGHGDNEQFF. The DNA of the CDR3 is TGTGCCAGCTCACCATATCGTTTGGGGCACGGTGACAATGAGCAGTTCTTC. The chain combines TRBV18 with TRBJ2-1; possibly TRBD1 for D (5 bases). This CDR3 has 17 amino acids. V lost 2 bases to trimming and J lost 5 bases, with 19 bases between them. CDR1 and CDR2 from the germline V gene are KGHSH and LQKENI.

This clone showed up just a few times. The genes are TRBV7-9 and TRBJ2-1; D unresolved. In germline, CDR1 is SEHNR, CDR2 FQNEAQ (reference sequence). The CDR3 has 13 residues. The ends were cut back, 1 base at V and 12 bases at J, with 13 bases in the middle. The CDR3 is CASSLEGHVGQFF. CDR3 DNA: TGTGCCAGCAGCTTAGAGGGCCATGTAGGGCAGTTCTTC.

This clone has only a few counts. The rearrangement uses TRBV2 and TRBJ1-1; D unclear. The germline gives CDR1 SNHLY, CDR2 FYNNEI. The V gene lost 8 bases and the J gene lost 1 base, with 5 bases spanning the gap. There are 11 residues in the CDR3. In DNA form, the CDR3 reads TGTGCCAGCCAACCGAACACTGAAGCTTTCTTT. Protein: CASQPNTEAFF.

Points on this clone: A far larger clone differs by one base, so this is likely a read error. V is TRBV30 and J is TRBJ2-5; unclear D gene. The CDR3 loop spans 14 amino acids. The V gene lost 4 bases and the J gene lost 1 base, with 13 bases spanning the gap. Germline V CDR1 and CDR2: GTSNPN, SVGIG (reference sequence). DNA for the CDR3: TGTGCCTGGACGATCGTCCAAGCCCAAGAGACCCAGTACTTC. Protein product: CAWTIVQAQETQYF. Combining the CDR3 with reference TRBV30 and TRBJ2-5 gives the whole variable domain SQTIHQWPATLVQPVGSPLSLECTVEGTSNPNLYWYRQAAGRGLQLLFYSVGIGQISSEVPQNLSASRPQDRQFILSSKKLLLSDSGFYLCAWTIVQAQETQYFGPGTRLLVL.

Here the CDR3 reads CAWSSSGQGRFAFF. In nucleotides, the CDR3 is TGTGCCTGGAGTTCATCGGGACAGGGTAGGTTTGCTTTCTTT. The chain couples TRBV30 to TRBJ1-1, with 9 bases aligning to TRBD1. V trimming: 2 bases; J trimming: 11 bases; junction bases outside the gene matches: 12. The CDR3 covers 14 residues. Germline lookup yields CDR1 GTSNPN and CDR2 SVGIG (reference sequence).

V and J are TRBV5-1 and TRBJ2-7, with 10 bases that match TRBD2. The V segment lost 0 bases and the J segment 3 bases; nucleotides outside the gene matches: 3. Germline V lookup: CDR1 SGHRS, CDR2 YFSETQ. The CDR3 spans 15 residues. The CDR3 DNA reads as TGCGCCAGCAGCTTGGGGGGGACTAGCGACTACGAGCAGTACTTC. Its translation: CASSLGGTSDYEQYF.

This sequence joins TRBV15 and TRBJ2-1; 13 nucleotides line up with TRBD2. This CDR3 region has 16 residues. Germline CDR1 and CDR2: LNHNV and YYDKDF (reference sequence). Losses at the gene ends were 4 bases for V and 9 bases for J; bases not matched to a gene: 9. DNA of the CDR3: TGTGCCACCAGCACGCGACTAGCGGGAGGTCTGGGTGAGCAGTTCTTC. Translated: CATSTRLAGGLGEQFF.

Concerning this clone: It is likely a read error: a sequence one base away is far more abundant. This likely comes from a read error, as the CDR3 has no conserved phenylalanine or tryptophan at its end. The chain links TRBV19 to TRBJ1-1; D is unresolved. CDR1 is LNHDA, CDR2 SQIVND, per germline (reference sequence). Trimming shortened V by 2 bases and J by 5 bases, and 12 bases separated the two germline ends. CDR3 length equals 14 residues. CDR3 nucleotides: TGTGCCAGTAGTATAAGGGTGGGCGGGACTGAAGCTTTCTCT. Protein product: CASSIRVGGTEAFS.

This clone appeared once. This clone may be a read error of a much larger clone one base away. The rearrangement joins TRBV7-7 to TRBJ1-1; D unresolved. V was shortened by 2 bases and J by 1 base, with 5 bases between the two germline ends. The CDR3 spans 13 residues. Germline V gene data show CDR1 as SSHAT and CDR2 as FNYEAQ (reference sequence). The CDR3 here is CASSLTANTEAFF. The CDR3 region has the DNA TGTGCCAGCAGCTTAACGGCGAACACTGAAGCTTTCTTT.

This clone was counted between two and nine times. The chain joins TRBV19 to TRBJ1-5, with 7 positions matching TRBD1. Germline lookup yields CDR1 LNHDA and CDR2 SQIVND (reference sequence). The CDR3 totals 15 residues. V shed 5 bases, J shed 4 bases, and the junction held 8 bases outside the gene matches. The CDR3 spells CASSLQGTGNQPQHF. The CDR3 bases are TGTGCCAGTAGTCTACAGGGGACGGGGAATCAGCCCCAGCATTTT.

This clone turned up a few times. The genes are TRBV30 and TRBJ2-7, with D unresolved. V lost 3 bases, J lost 3 bases, and 18 bases lay in between. This CDR3 is 15 amino acids long. The germline V gene encodes CDR1 GTSNPN and CDR2 SVGIG (reference sequence). DNA of the CDR3: TGTGCCTGGAGGGGAAACCTGCGACACCACTACGAGCAGTACTTC. Translating gives CAWRGNLRHHYEQYF. Supplemented by reference TRBV30 and TRBJ2-7, the full variable domain reads SQTIHQWPATLVQPVGSPLSLECTVEGTSNPNLYWYRQAAGRGLQLLFYSVGIGQISSEVPQNLSASRPQDRQFILSSKKLLLSDSGFYLCAWRGNLRHHYEQYFGPGTRLTVT.

V usage is TRBV18 and J usage is TRBJ2-1; 7 bases line up with TRBD2. Germline V gene lookup returns CDR1 KGHSH and CDR2 LQKENI. V lost 3 bases and J lost 0; bases outside the gene matches: 5. The CDR3 consists of 16 residues. In nucleotides, the CDR3 is TGTGCCAGCTCACCGTACGGGAGGAGCTCCTACAATGAGCAGTTCTTC. Its protein product is CASSPYGRSSYNEQFF. The variable domain in full, with the rest retrieved from reference TRBV18 and TRBJ2-1, is NAGVMQNPRHLVRRRGQEARLRCSPMKGHSHVYWYRQLPEEGLKFMVYLQKENIIDESGMPKERFSAEFPKEGPSILRIQQVVRGDSAAYFCASSPYGRSSYNEQFFGPGTRLTVL.

The rearrangement links TRBV10-2 to TRBJ2-7, with 9 bases matching TRBD1. From germline, CDR1 is WSHSY and CDR2 SAAADI. Trimming at V came to 2 bases and at J to 2 bases, leaving 1 base not matched to a gene. The CDR3 is made up of 14 amino acids. The CDR3 DNA follows: TGCGCCAGCAGTGAGGGGACAGGGACCTACGAGCAGTACTTC. This codes for CASSEGTGTYEQYF.